Following are 8 T cell receptor beta chains from one sample sequenced in a study of blood T cell repertoires in COVID-19. Profiling relied on immunoSEQ multiplex PCR, and the TCRdb table lists in-frame clones only, not all of them. The sample carries 250,000 to 300,000 clones, roughly 88% recorded once. Sequencing was carried out using peripheral blood. These receptors were taken from a woman in her 70s with COVID-19, enrolled during active disease.

The chain has TRBV18 and TRBJ1-2, with 7 bases lining up with TRBD1. The CDR3 has 15 residues. In germline, CDR1 is KGHSH, CDR2 LQKENI. J gave up 2 bases and V 3 bases, and 6 bases lay outside the gene matches. The CDR3 nucleotides are TGTGCCAGCTCACCGACAGGGTTGGAAAACTATGGCTACACCTTC. Its protein product is CASSPTGLENYGYTF.

The genes are TRBV4-1 and TRBJ2-3; 15 bases map to TRBD2. The V and J ends lost 0 bases and 2 bases, in that order; junction bases with no gene match: 12. The CDR3 sequence is 21 residues long. Germline V gene lookup returns CDR1 MGHRA and CDR2 YSYEKL. CDR3 in amino acids: CASSQDGGGTSGRMVTDTQYF. The CDR3 coding sequence is TGCGCCAGCAGCCAAGATGGTGGCGGGACTAGCGGGAGGATGGTCACAGATACGCAGTATTTT.

This sequence joins TRBV4-2 and TRBJ2-5; 9 bases map to TRBD2. The CDR3 runs to 17 residues. V lost 4 bases and J lost 10; bases outside the gene matches: 19. Germline-derived CDR1 and CDR2 are LGHNA and YNFKEQ. The CDR3 nucleotides are TGTGCCAGCAGCCTCACGGGGGCGGGAGGGCACCCCTTGGACCAGTACTTC. The encoded protein is CASSLTGAGGHPLDQYF.

V is TRBV6-5 and J is TRBJ2-2; 11 nucleotides agree with TRBD2. This CDR3 region has 16 residues. Germline V gene sequence: CDR1 MNHEY, CDR2 SVGAGI. With 4 bases clipped from V and 3 bases from J, the junction kept 4 bases outside the gene matches. The DNA for the CDR3 is TGTGCCAGCAGTTCAGTAGCGGGAGGGTACACCGGGGAGCTGTTTTTT. Translation: CASSSVAGGYTGELFF.

This chain uses TRBV4-1 with TRBJ1-2; TRBD1 matches 7 bases. Germline V gives CDR1 MGHRA, CDR2 YSYEKL. The length of the CDR3 is 16 residues. The V and J ends lost 4 bases and 2 bases, in that order; junction bases with no gene match: 10. This CDR3 is CASSLQQGMGNYGYTF. CDR3 nucleotide sequence: TGCGCCAGCAGCCTTCAACAGGGGATGGGAAACTATGGCTACACCTTC.

The rearrangement joins TRBV7-8 to TRBJ1-5; possible D gene TRBD1, 5 bases. The V and J ends lost 4 bases and 2 bases respectively, with 12 bases between them. The CDR3 covers 15 residues. Germline V gene lookup returns CDR1 SGHVS and CDR2 FQNEAQ. The DNA of the CDR3 is TGTGCCAGCAGCTACCTGCAGGGCGGCAATCAGCCCCAGCATTTT. As protein: CASSYLQGGNQPQHF.

This sequence joins TRBV5-4 and TRBJ1-2; 7 positions agree with TRBD1. There are 15 residues in the CDR3. Germline loops: CDR1 SGHNT, CDR2 YYREEE (reference sequence). Trimming removed 4 bases from V and 5 bases from J; junction bases left unmatched: 11. The CDR3 spells CASSKGLGTEYGYTF. CDR3 nucleotides: TGTGCCAGCAGCAAGGGACTAGGGACAGAATATGGCTACACCTTC.

The chain carries TRBV5-1 and TRBJ2-7; TRBD2 agrees at 14 bases. V was pared by 3 bases and J by 4 bases, with 6 bases of the junction left unmatched. The germline V gene encodes CDR1 SGHRS and CDR2 YFSETQ. The CDR3 extends over 16 amino acids. CDR3: CASSSGTSGRGYEQYF. The CDR3 coding sequence is TGCGCCAGCAGCTCCGGGACTAGCGGGAGAGGATACGAGCAGTACTTC. Full variable domain (rest looked up from reference TRBV5-1 and TRBJ2-7): KAGVTQTPRYLIKTRGQQVTLSCSPISGHRSVSWYQQTPGQGLQFLFEYFSETQRNKGNFPGRFSGRQFSNSRSEMNVSTLELGDSALYLCASSSGTSGRGYEQYFGPGTRLTVT.